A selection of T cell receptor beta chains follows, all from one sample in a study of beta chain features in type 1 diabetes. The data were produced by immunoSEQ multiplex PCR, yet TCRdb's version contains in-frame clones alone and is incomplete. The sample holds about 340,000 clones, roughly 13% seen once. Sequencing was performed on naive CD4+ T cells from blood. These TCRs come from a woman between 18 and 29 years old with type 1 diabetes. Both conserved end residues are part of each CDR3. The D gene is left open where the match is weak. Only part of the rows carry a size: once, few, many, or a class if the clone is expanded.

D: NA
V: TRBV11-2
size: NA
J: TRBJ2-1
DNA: TGTGCCAGCAGCTTAGTGGCGGGGAGCTCCTACAATGAGCAGTTCTTC
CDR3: CASSLVAGSSYNEQFF

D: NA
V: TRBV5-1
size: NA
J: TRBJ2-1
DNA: TGCGCCAGCAGCTTGGTGGCAGGAAAGGATGAGCAGTTCTTC
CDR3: CASSLVAGKDEQFF

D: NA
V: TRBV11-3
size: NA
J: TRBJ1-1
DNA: TGTGCCAGCAGCTTAGATGGTTCGCTCAAATGGGGCGAAGCTTTCTTT
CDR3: CASSLDGSLKWGEAFF

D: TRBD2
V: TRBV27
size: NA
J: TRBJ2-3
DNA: TGTGCCAGCAGGGGGACTAGCGGGAGGGTCACAGATACGCAGTATTTT
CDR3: CASRGTSGRVTDTQYF

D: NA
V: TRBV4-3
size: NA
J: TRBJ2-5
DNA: TGCGCCAGCAGCCAAGACAGGGGTAAGACCCAGTACTTC
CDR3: CASSQDRGKTQYF

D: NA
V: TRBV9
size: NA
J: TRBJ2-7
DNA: TGTGCCAGCAGCGTAGGCGGGGAGAACGAGCAGTACTTC
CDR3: CASSVGGENEQYF

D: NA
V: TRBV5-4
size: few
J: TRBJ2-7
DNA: TGTGCCAGCAGCTTGAACGGGATCGGCCAATACGAGCAGTACTTC
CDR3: CASSLNGIGQYEQYF

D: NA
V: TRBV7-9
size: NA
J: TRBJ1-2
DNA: TGTGCCAGCAGCTTAGTTTGGAGATCGGGCTATGGCTACACCTTC
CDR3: CASSLVWRSGYGYTF

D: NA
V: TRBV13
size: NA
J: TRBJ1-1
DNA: TGTGCCAGCAGCATATACCTTGACAGGTCCGGCGACACTGAAGCTTTCTTT
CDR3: CASSIYLDRSGDTEAFF

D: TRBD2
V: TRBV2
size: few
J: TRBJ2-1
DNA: TGTGCCAGCAGGCCTATGACTAGCGGGAGGGTTAATGAGCAGTTCTTC
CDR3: CASRPMTSGRVNEQFF

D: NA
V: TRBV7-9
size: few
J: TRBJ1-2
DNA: TGTGCCAGCAGCGCCCACGGGGGGTCTGGCTACACCTTC
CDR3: CASSAHGGSGYTF

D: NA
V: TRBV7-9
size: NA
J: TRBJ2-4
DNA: TGTGCCAGCAGCTTAGACCACGGGAACCCGGGTACCAAAAACATTCAGTACTTC
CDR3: CASSLDHGNPGTKNIQYF

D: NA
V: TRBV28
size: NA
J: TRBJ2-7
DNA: TGTGCCAGCAGTTTACAGGGGTTGGAGTACTTC
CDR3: CASSLQGLEYF

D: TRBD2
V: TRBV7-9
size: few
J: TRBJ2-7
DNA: TGTGCCAGCAGCCCTGGTCAGCGGCTAGCGGTCTACGAGCAGTACTTC
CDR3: CASSPGQRLAVYEQYF

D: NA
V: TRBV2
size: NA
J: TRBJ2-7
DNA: TGTGCCAGCAGGAGAACAGGGTTCGGCGAGCAGTACTTC
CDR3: CASRRTGFGEQYF

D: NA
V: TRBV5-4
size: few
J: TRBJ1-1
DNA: TGTGCCAGCAGCGTCGACAGCATGAACACTGAAGCTTTCTTT
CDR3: CASSVDSMNTEAFF

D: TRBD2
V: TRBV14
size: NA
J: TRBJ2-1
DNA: TGTGCCAGCAGCCGGGGACTAGCGGGAGGGCCCCCCTACAATGAGCAGTTCTTC
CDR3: CASSRGLAGGPPYNEQFF

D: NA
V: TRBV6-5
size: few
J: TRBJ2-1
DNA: TGTGCCAGCAGTGAAATGAACAGGCTACCTGAGCAGTTCTTC
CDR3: CASSEMNRLPEQFF

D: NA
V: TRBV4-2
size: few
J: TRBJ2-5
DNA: TGTGCCAGCAGCCAAGATGCCCCCCGGTGGGAGACCCAGTACTTC
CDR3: CASSQDAPRWETQYF

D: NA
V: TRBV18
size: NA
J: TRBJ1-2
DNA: TGTGCCAGCTCACCAAACTCAGTCGGGTTGCATGGCTACACCTTC
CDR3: CASSPNSVGLHGYTF